Described below is a single T cell receptor (beta chain) sequence and its context. The data derive from a study of blood T cell repertoires in COVID-19. Looking at the study overall: Samples of COVID-19 (acute and convalescent) were obtained from the United States, Italy and Spain. The cDNA or gDNA used as material had been derived from T cells, B-cell-depleted T cells, or PBMCs.

In the original processing: Researchers report that nucleated cell counts were estimated from reference gene primer amplification. Sequencing was performed with immunoSEQ multiplex PCR; in TCRdb, only in-frame clones are kept and a portion is missing. The V and J calls and clone size were taken over from that table, and D and trimming were inferred from the DNA. The sample has 95,000 to 150,000 clones, around nine tenths seen once. The TCR comes from a woman between 50 and 59 years old with acute or convalescent COVID-19. The sequencing sample was made of peripheral blood.

The CDR3 loop is CASSIDRLAGVETQYF. CDR3 DNA sequence: TGTGCCAGTAGTATAGATCGTCTAGCGGGAGTTGAGACCCAGTACTTC. The gene calls are TRBV19 and TRBJ2-5; 10 positions match TRBD2. This CDR3 is built from 16 residues. Unmatched junction bases numbered 6, after V lost 0 bases and J lost 5 bases. Germline CDR1 is LNHDA and CDR2 is SQIVND (reference sequence).